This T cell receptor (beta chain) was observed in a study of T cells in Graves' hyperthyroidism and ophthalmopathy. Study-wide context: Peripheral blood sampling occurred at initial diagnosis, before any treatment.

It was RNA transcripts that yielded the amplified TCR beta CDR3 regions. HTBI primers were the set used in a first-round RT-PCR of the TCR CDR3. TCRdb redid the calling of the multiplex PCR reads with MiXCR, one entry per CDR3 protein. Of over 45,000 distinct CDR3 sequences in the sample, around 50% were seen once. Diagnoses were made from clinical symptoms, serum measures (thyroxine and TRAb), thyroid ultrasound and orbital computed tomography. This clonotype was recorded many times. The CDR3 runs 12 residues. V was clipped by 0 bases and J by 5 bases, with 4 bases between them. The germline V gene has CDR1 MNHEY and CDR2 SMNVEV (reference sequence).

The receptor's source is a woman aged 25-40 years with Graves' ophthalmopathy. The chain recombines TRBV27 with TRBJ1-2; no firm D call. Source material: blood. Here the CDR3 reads CASSLSGYGYTF. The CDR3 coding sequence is TGTGCCAGCAGTTTATCAGGTTATGGCTACACCTTC.